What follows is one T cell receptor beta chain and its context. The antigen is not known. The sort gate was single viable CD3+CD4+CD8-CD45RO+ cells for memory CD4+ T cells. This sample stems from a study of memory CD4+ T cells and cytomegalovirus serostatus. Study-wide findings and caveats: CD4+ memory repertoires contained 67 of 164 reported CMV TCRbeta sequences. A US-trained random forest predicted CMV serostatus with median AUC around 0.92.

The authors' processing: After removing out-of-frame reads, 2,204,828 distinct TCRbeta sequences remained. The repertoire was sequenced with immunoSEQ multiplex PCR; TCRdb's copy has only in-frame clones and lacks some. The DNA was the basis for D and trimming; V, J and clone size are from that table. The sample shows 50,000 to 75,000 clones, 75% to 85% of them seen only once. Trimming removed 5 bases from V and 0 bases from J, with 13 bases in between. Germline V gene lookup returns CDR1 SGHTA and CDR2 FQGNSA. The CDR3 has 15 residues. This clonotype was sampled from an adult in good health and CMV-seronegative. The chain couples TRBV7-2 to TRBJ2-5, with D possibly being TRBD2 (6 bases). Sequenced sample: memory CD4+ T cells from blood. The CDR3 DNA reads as TGTGCCAGCAGCCCCAGGCGGGGATACCAAGAGACCCAGTACTTC. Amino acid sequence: CASSPRRGYQETQYF.